Each of the 3 T cell receptor beta chains below was sequenced from the same sample in a study of T cells in Graves' hyperthyroidism and ophthalmopathy. Amplification of TCR beta CDR3 regions was performed using RNA transcripts as template. First-round RT-PCR with HTBI primers amplified the TCR CDR3 region. TCRdb ran MiXCR on the multiplex PCR reads and lists one entry per CDR3 protein. Here the sample spans a few hundred thousand distinct CDR3 sequences, around 16% being singletons. The sequencing sample was made of blood. These receptors came from a woman younger than 45 with Graves' hyperthyroidism.

This chain joins TRBV27 and TRBJ1-5; D ambiguous. Germline-derived CDR1 and CDR2 are MNHEY and SMNVEV (reference sequence). Trimming removed 2 bases from V and 6 bases from J, with 14 bases in between. This CDR3 has 15 amino acids. The CDR3 region has the DNA TGTGCCAGCAGTTTAGGCGGCAGGATGGTTCAGCCCCAGCATTTT. This translates into CASSLGGRMVQPQHF.

This sequence joins TRBV30 and TRBJ1-4, with 9 bases matching TRBD1. CDR3 length: 13 residues. Germline CDR1 GTSNPN, CDR2 SVGIG (reference sequence). Trimming removed 8 bases from V and 8 bases from J; junction bases left unmatched: 9. The CDR3 nucleotides are TGTGCCGGTCTTGCCGGGACAGGGGAAAAACTGTTTTTT. Protein product: CAGLAGTGEKLFF.

The rearrangement links TRBV6-2 or TRBV6-3 to TRBJ2-7; D is uncertain. The CDR3 extends over 12 amino acids. Germline CDR1 reads MNHEY; CDR2 reads SVGEGT. Trimming pared 10 bases from V and 4 bases from J, leaving 14 bases between. CDR3 in amino acids: CATRLELYEQYF. CDR3 bases: TGTGCCACAAGACTGGAATTATACGAGCAGTACTTC.